The 9 T cell receptor beta chains listed next were all sequenced from one sample in a study of T cell repertoires in cytomegalovirus infection. Their antigens remain unidentified. TCRdb called the reads again in MiXCR, with one record for every CDR3 protein. Of fewer than 950,000 distinct CDR3 sequences in the sample, roughly 33% were seen once. Sample: cultured CD8+ T cells from PBMCs, taken from culture after CMV antigen stimulation. The origin of the receptors is a human donor in good health (CMV status not recorded). Some clones in this sample may be carry-over from other donors' samples.

For this clonotype: A single base separates this from a much larger clone, so it may be a read error. The chain links TRBV4-3 to TRBJ1-6; D is unresolved. The CDR3 extends over 17 amino acids. Germline lookup yields CDR1 LGHNA and CDR2 YSLEER. With 0 bases removed from V and 7 bases from J, the gap between germline ends came to 16 bases. The CDR3 sequence: CASSQELWAVRNSPLHF. The CDR3, as DNA: TGCGCCAGCAGCCAAGAGTTATGGGCAGTCAGAAATTCACCCCTCCACTTT.

This chain uses TRBV6-2 or TRBV6-3 with TRBJ2-3; no firm D call. Germline values: CDR1 MNHEY, CDR2 SVGEGT. This CDR3 region has 13 residues. V was clipped by 4 bases and J by 4 bases, with 9 bases between them. CDR3 in amino acids: CASSFPSPDTQYF. CDR3 nucleotides: TGTGCCAGCAGTTTCCCCTCCCCAGATACGCAGTATTTT.

The chain is built from TRBV6-5 and TRBJ2-2; no definite D call. Trimming took off 2 bases at V and 1 base at J, with 8 bases between the two ends. The CDR3 runs to 15 residues. Looked up from germline, CDR1 is MNHEY and CDR2 is SVGAGI. The chain's CDR3 is CASSYVVGNTGELFF. In DNA form, the CDR3 reads TGTGCCAGCAGTTACGTGGTGGGGAACACCGGGGAGCTGTTTTTT.

This clonotype was observed many times. The chain couples TRBV6-6 to TRBJ2-5; D may be TRBD1 (6 bases). The CDR3 runs 13 residues. Trimming removed 11 bases at V and 1 base at J, with 14 bases between. Germline CDR1 MNHNY, CDR2 SVGAGI (reference sequence). CDR3 nucleotides: TGTGCCGGAAGGGGGACGGCCCAAGAGACCCAGTACTTC. Translated, it gives CAGRGTAQETQYF.

The chain uses TRBV7-3 and TRBJ2-3; 8 nucleotides align to TRBD2. Trimming at V came to 6 bases and at J to 4 bases, leaving 9 bases not matched to a gene. The CDR3 is 15 amino acids. The germline V gene has CDR1 SGHTA and CDR2 FQGTGA. The CDR3 coding sequence is TGTGCCAGCAGTCCCGGGACTAGGAGCCCAGATACGCAGTATTTT. This gives the protein CASSPGTRSPDTQYF.

The chain couples TRBV5-1 to TRBJ1-2; 10 positions match TRBD1. This CDR3 contains 15 residues. V lost 4 bases, J lost 2 bases, and 5 bases stayed unmatched. Germline V gene data show CDR1 as SGHRS and CDR2 as YFSETQ. Here the CDR3 DNA reads TGCGCCAGCAGCCCAGGGACAGGGGACAACTATGGCTACACCTTC. Protein: CASSPGTGDNYGYTF.

This chain connects TRBV27 to TRBJ2-1, with 10 positions matching TRBD2. This CDR3 is built from 14 residues. Germline loops: CDR1 MNHEY, CDR2 SMNVEV (reference sequence). V shed 2 bases and J 10 bases; nucleotides not matched to a gene: 5. The CDR3 nucleotides read TGTGCCAGCAGTTTACCGGGACTAGCGAACGAGCAGTTCTTC. It specifies CASSLPGLANEQFF.

In the case of this clonotype: An end of the junction does not agree with germline; a read error may underlie this. The J gene is TRBJ2-2, the V gene TRBV11-1, with D perhaps assigned TRBD1 or TRBD2 (5 bases each). The CDR3 is made up of 13 amino acids. Germline V gives CDR1 SGHAT, CDR2 FQDESV (reference sequence). The CDR3 region has the DNA TGTGCCAGCAGCTACAGGTTCGCCGGGGAGCTGCTTTTT. Its translation is CASSYRFAGELLF.

The chain carries TRBV6-1 and TRBJ1-2; 9 nucleotides agree with TRBD1. The CDR3 runs to 13 residues. CDR1 is MNHNS and CDR2 is SASEGT in the germline V gene. Trimming removed 9 bases from V and 2 bases from J; junction bases left unmatched: 4. CDR3 bases: TGTGCCAGTACCGGGACAGGGAACTATGGCTACACCTTC. It codes for CASTGTGNYGYTF.